This TCR beta chain was sequenced in a study of blood T cell repertoires in COVID-19. At the level of the study: Spain, Italy and the United States supplied samples that represented acute and convalescent COVID-19. Sources were T cells, B-cell-depleted T cells, or PBMCs; the material itself was cDNA or gDNA.

The CDR3 runs 16 residues. V was clipped by 1 base and J by 3 bases, with 12 bases between them. Germline-derived CDR1 and CDR2 are LGHNA and YNFKEQ. Per the original methods: For nucleated cells, counts were estimated from reference gene primer amplification. The protocol was immunoSEQ multiplex PCR, while the TCRdb copy is restricted to in-frame clones and leaves out a portion. V, J and clone size derive from that table, while D and trimming were established from the DNA sequence. The data contain 25,000 to 30,000 clones, over 75% of them singletons. This clone was counted between two and nine times.

The chain joins TRBV4-2 to TRBJ1-4; TRBD1 is a possible D gene (6 bases). The receptor's source is a woman aged 55-69 years with acute or convalescent COVID-19. The sample comprised peripheral blood. The CDR3 spells CASSQATTGANEKLFF. The CDR3 DNA reads as TGTGCCAGCAGCCAAGCTACGACAGGCGCTAATGAAAAACTGTTTTTT.